The clone carrying this T cell receptor beta chain appeared a few times. This CDR3 has 13 residues. V lost 3 bases, J lost 4 bases, and 10 bases lay in between. Unique molecular identifiers were incorporated during preparation of the TCRbeta library. TCRdb used MiXCR to reprocess the PCR reads, holding one entry per CDR3 protein. The sample consists of 130,000 or so distinct CDR3 sequences, about 9.9% of them appearing once. This sample was included in a study of T-cell reconstitution after alpha-beta-depleted transplantation in children. This chain links TRBV12-3 or TRBV12-4 with TRBJ2-7; D is unresolved. The source material was PBMCs, mostly from graft donor cells, sampled 180 days after TCRalphabeta/CD19-depleted stem cell transplant. This receptor was taken from a girl under three years old who had a stem cell transplant for combined immunodeficiency, so the T cells may come from the graft donor. This chain's CDR3 is CASSFGRVYEQYF. Here the CDR3 DNA reads TGTGCCAGCAGTTTTGGCAGAGTTTACGAGCAGTACTTC.